The clone carrying this TCR beta chain was counted a single time. Its antigen is still unknown. This record belongs to a study of a mutant IDH1 vaccine in newly diagnosed glioma. Germline V gives CDR1 MNHNY, CDR2 SVGAGI (reference sequence). V was pared by 2 bases and J by 3 bases, with 12 bases between. The CDR3 covers 15 residues. Time point: week 35, safety follow-up. Every vaccination contained 300 ug of the mutant IDH1 20-mer peptide and was paired with topical imiquimod. The method was immunoSEQ multiplex PCR; TCRdb's version includes in-frame clones alone and lacks a portion of them. The sample lists approximately 66,000 clones, approximately 80% occurring once.

The input for sequencing was PBMCs, taken from a glioma patient whose treatment included an IDH1 peptide vaccine. This sequence joins TRBV6-6 and TRBJ2-3, with D unresolved. This TCR came from a man aged 25 to 45 with glioma. The CDR3 DNA is TGTGCCAGCAGTTACAACGCCCCCCGGACAGATACGCAGTATTTT. Amino acids: CASSYNAPRTDTQYF.